This TCR beta chain came from a study of CD8 T cells in Susac syndrome. From blood CD8+ and CD4+ T cells, the TCR beta chain was sequenced. The multiple sclerosis control group comprised treatment-naive patients with stable or active relapsing-remitting disease. The RNA input was roughly 0.45 to 1 ug, and it was reverse transcribed with random hexamers. Amplification of TCR beta CDR3 spanned 54 Vbeta and 13 Jbeta via immunoSEQ multiplex PCR. In TCRdb, the immunoSEQ multiplex PCR reads were re-called with MiXCR into one record per CDR3 protein. The data contain fewer than 300,000 distinct CDR3 sequences, 70% to 90% of them singletons. Sequenced: CD8+ T cells from PBMCs. This TCR was sampled from a human donor with multiple sclerosis.

The CDR3 DNA sequence: TGTGCCAGCAGCCCCTTAACCGGAGAATTCGATGAGCAGTTCTTC. Translation: CASSPLTGEFDEQFF. V gene TRBV11-2 combines with J gene TRBJ2-1; D is unresolved. Germline V gene data show CDR1 as SGHAT and CDR2 as FQNNGV. This CDR3 spans 15 amino acids. Trimming took off 5 bases at V and 8 bases at J, with 19 bases between the two ends.